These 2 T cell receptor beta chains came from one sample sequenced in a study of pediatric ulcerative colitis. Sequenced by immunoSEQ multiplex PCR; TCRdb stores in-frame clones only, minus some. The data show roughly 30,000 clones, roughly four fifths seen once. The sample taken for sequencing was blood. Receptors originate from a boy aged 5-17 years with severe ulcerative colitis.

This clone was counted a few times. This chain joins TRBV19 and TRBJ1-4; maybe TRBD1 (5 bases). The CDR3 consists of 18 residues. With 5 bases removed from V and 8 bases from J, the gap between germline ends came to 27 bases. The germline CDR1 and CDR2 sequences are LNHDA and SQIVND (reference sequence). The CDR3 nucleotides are TGTGCCAGTAGTGCTGGGGTCGCGGGTCCCATGGAGGGGGAAAAACTGTTTTTT. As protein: CASSAGVAGPMEGEKLFF.

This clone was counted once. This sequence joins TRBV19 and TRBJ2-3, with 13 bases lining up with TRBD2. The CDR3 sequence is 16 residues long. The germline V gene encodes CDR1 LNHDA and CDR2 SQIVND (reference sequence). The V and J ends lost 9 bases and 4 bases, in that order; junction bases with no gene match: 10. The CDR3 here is CASKSLAGGRPDTQYF. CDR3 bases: TGTGCCAGCAAGTCACTAGCGGGGGGGAGGCCAGATACGCAGTATTTT.